This T cell receptor (beta chain) originates from a study of CD8 T cells in ankylosing spondylitis. Study-level results: Disease-linked clones had a CD8+ phenotype and relatively low frequency in peripheral blood. There was reportedly significant enrichment of clones that were disease-linked in matched ankylosing spondylitis synovial fluid. Typical of ankylosing spondylitis blood, it appeared, was a TCR beta motif of roughly eight highly homologous variants.

Quantitative 5'-RACE with molecular barcodes generated TCR beta libraries. One entry per CDR3 protein results from TCRdb running MiXCR on the 5' RACE reads. The sample comprises some 840,000 distinct CDR3 sequences, around 11% of which are singletons, and approximately 0.46% rests with the top ten. In this sample, this clonotype turned up a few times. Its antigen remains unknown. Sequenced material: blood, either unsorted or a sorted T cell fraction (not recorded which). This receptor was obtained from a male donor with ankylosing spondylitis.

The CDR3 bases are TGTGCCAGCAGTATAGCGGGTCTCTCCTACGAGCAGTACTTC. It codes for CASSIAGLSYEQYF. The chain combines TRBV6-2 or TRBV6-3 with TRBJ2-7, with TRBD2 identical over 7 bases. Germline trimming cut 5 bases from V and 0 bases from J; bases unmatched to any gene: 4. CDR3 length: 14 amino acids. Germline V gene data show CDR1 as MNHEY and CDR2 as SVGEGT.